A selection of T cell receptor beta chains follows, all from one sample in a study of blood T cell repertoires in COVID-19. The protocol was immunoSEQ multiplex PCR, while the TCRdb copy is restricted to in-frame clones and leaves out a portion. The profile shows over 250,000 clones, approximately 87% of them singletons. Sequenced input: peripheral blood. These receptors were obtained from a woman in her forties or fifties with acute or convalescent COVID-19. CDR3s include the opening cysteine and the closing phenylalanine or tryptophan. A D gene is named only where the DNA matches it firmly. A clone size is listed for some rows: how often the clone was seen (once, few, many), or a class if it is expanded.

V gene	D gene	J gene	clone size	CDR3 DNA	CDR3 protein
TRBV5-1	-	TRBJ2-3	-	TGCGCCAGCAGGAGGGAGGAAAGCACAGATACGCAGTATTTT	CASRREESTDTQYF
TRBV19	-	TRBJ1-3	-	TGTGCCAGCACCCGAAAGGGGGAATTGGGTGATGGAAACACCATATATTTT	CASTRKGELGDGNTIYF
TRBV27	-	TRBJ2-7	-	TGTGCCAGCAGTGGGGGCCAGTACTACGAGCAGTACTTC	CASSGGQYYEQYF
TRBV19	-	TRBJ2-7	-	TGTGCCAGTAGCTCTTCGGTAGTCTCCTACGAGCAGTACTTC	CASSSSVVSYEQYF
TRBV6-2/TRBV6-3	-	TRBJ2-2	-	TGTGCCAGCAGTAATACAGCGAACACCGGGGAGCTGTTTTTT	CASSNTANTGELFF
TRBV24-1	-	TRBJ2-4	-	TGTGCCACCAGTGATTTTGGGCAGGGAAACATTCAGTACTTC	CATSDFGQGNIQYF
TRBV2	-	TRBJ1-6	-	TGTGCCAGCAGTGAACAGGGGAGTGATAATTCACCCCTCCACTTT	CASSEQGSDNSPLHF
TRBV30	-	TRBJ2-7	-	TGTGCCTGGAGTGTACTATACGAGCAGTACTTC	CAWSVLYEQYF
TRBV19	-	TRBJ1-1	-	TGTGCCAGTAGTATGAGGCCGGGACTAAACATGAACACTGAAGCTTTCTTT	CASSMRPGLNMNTEAFF
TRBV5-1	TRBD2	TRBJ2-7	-	TGCGCCAGCAGCTTGGTGGCGGGAGGGCCTCTGGGGCAGTACTTC	CASSLVAGGPLGQYF
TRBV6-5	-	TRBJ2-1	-	TGTGCCTCACACCCCCTGGACAATGAGCAGTTCTTC	CASHPLDNEQFF
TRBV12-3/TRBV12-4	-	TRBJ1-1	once	TGTGCCAGCAGCTGGGCGAACACTGAAGCTTTCTTT	CASSWANTEAFF
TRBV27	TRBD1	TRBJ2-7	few	TGTGCCAGCAGTTTAGGACAGGGGCGATCCTACGAGCAGTACTTC	CASSLGQGRSYEQYF
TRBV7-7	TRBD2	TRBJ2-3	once	TGTGCTAGCAGCCCCGGACTAGCGCCCACAGATACGCAGTATTTT	CASSPGLAPTDTQYF
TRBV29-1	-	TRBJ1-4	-	TGCAGCGTTGAAGGAGGGGGAGCAACTAATGAAAAACTGTTTTTT	CSVEGGGATNEKLFF
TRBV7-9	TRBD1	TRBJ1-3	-	TGTGCCAGCAGCTCCGGGACAGTTGGAAACACCATATATTTT	CASSSGTVGNTIYF
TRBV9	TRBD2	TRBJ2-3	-	TGTGCCAGCAGCCCTACCTCCGGACTAGCGGGAGGTGGTACGCAGTATTTT	CASSPTSGLAGGGTQYF
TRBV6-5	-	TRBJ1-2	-	TGTGCCAGCAGTTATTGGGGCAGGGGAGATAACTATGGCTACACCTTC	CASSYWGRGDNYGYTF
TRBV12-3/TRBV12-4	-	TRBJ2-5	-	TGTGCCAGCAGTTTAACCGGGACCCAGTACTTC	CASSLTGTQYF
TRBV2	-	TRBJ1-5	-	TGTGCCAGCAGGGGGCCTACCCCTAATCAGCCCCAGCATTTT	CASRGPTPNQPQHF
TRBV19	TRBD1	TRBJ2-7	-	TGTGCCAGTAGTCCCCAGGGGGCCGGCGCCTACGAGCAGTACTTC	CASSPQGAGAYEQYF
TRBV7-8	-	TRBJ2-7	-	TGTGCCAGCAGCTTATCCCACTACGAGCAGTACTTC	CASSLSHYEQYF
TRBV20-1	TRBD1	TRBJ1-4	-	TGCAGTGGACAGGGAGATGAAAAACTGTTTTTT	CSGQGDEKLFF
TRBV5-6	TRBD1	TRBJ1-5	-	TGTGCCAGCAGCTTGGAAAACGGACAGGGGGCAGGGCAGCCCCAGCATTTT	CASSLENGQGAGQPQHF
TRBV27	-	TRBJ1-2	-	TGTGCCAGCAGTTTATCTTACTCGGTTGGCTACACCTTC	CASSLSYSVGYTF
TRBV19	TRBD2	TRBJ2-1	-	TGTGCCAGTAGTATAGTTGGGAGCGCGGGAGGGTACAATGAGCAGTTCTTC	CASSIVGSAGGYNEQFF
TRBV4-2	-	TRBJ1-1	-	TGTGCCAGCAGCCAAATGGTACAGTACACTGAAGCTTTCTTT	CASSQMVQYTEAFF
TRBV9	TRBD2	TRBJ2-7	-	TGTGCCAGCAGCGCCGGGACTAGCGGGAACGAGCAGTACTTC	CASSAGTSGNEQYF
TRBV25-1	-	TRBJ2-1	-	TGTGCCAGCAGTGAACCCGGGAACAGCCCCTACAATGAGCAGTTCTTC	CASSEPGNSPYNEQFF
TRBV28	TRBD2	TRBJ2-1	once	TGTGCCACCAAGGTGGCGGGAGGGTCCTACAATGAGCAGTTCTTC	CATKVAGGSYNEQFF
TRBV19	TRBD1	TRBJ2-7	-	TGTGCCAGTAGTAGGAGGACAGGGCCCTACGAGCAGTACTTC	CASSRRTGPYEQYF
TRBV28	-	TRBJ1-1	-	TGTGCCAGCAGAGCGAACACTGAAGCTTTCTTT	CASRANTEAFF
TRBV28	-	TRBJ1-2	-	TGTGCCAGCGCCAACGGGGGAACCAACGATGGCTACACCTTC	CASANGGTNDGYTF
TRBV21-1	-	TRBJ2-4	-	TGTGCCAGCAGCATAGGGACTAGCGGGGGTCCGAGGGGCGGGCTAGCCAAAAACATTCAGTACTTC	CASSIGTSGGPRGGLAKNIQYF
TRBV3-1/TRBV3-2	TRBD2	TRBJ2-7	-	TGTGCCAGCACCCTGGGACTAGCTGCCTACGAGCAGTACTTC	CASTLGLAAYEQYF
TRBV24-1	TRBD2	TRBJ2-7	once	TGTGCCACTAGCGGGAGAGTCGACGAGCAGTACTTC	CATSGRVDEQYF
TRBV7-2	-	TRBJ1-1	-	TGTGCCAGCAGCAAAGGGGTCACAGGGCTGAACACTGAAGCTTTCTTT	CASSKGVTGLNTEAFF
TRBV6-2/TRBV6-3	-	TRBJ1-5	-	TGTGCCAGCAGTTACAAAGGGGTGGGGTACAATCAGCCCCAGCATTTT	CASSYKGVGYNQPQHF
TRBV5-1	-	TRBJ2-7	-	TGCGCCAGCAGCTGGGGCGCCAGCGAGCAGTACTTC	CASSWGASEQYF
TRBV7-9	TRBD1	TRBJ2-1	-	TGTGCCGCCTGGGGATCCGGGACAGGGACCTACAATGAGCAGTTCTTC	CAAWGSGTGTYNEQFF
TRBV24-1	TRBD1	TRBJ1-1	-	TGTGCCACCAGTGACCGGGACAGGGTTGAAGCTTTCTTT	CATSDRDRVEAFF
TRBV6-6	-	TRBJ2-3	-	TGTGCCAGCAGTTACAGGCTAGCCACTACCACAGATACGCAGTATTTT	CASSYRLATTTDTQYF
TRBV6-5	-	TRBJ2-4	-	TGTGCCAGCAGTTTCGACAGAAAAAACATTCAGTACTTC	CASSFDRKNIQYF
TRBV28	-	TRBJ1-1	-	TGTGCCAGCAGTTTTATCCCCGGTCTGGGCGCTTTCTTT	CASSFIPGLGAFF
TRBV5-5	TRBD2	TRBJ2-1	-	TGTGCCAGCAGCTTGTGGGGGACTAGCGGGAGGGCTGCACGAGTGGAGCAGTTCTTC	CASSLWGTSGRAARVEQFF
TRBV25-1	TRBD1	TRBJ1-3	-	TGTGCCAGCAGTGAGTCACAGGGGAAAACAGGAAACACCATATATTTT	CASSESQGKTGNTIYF
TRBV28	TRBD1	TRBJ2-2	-	TGTGCCAGCAGCCGGCAGGGGGACACCGGGGAGCTGTTTTTT	CASSRQGDTGELFF
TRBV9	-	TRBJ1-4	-	TGTGCCAGCAGCGGCTCGACAGAAGCAACTAATGAAAAACTGTTTTTT	CASSGSTEATNEKLFF
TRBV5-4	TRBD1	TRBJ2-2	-	TGTGCCAGCAGCCCCCAACAGGGGGCGACCGGGGAGCTGTTTTTT	CASSPQQGATGELFF
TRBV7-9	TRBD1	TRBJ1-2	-	TGTGCCAGCGGCCTACAGGGGATTGGGTATGGCTACACCTTC	CASGLQGIGYGYTF
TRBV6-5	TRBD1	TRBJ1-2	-	TGTGCCAGCGGACAGGGTTCTAAGGAATATGGCTACACCTTC	CASGQGSKEYGYTF
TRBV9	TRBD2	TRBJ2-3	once	TGTGCCAGCAGCGTAGGCCTAGCGGGAGGGGATACGCAGTATTTT	CASSVGLAGGDTQYF
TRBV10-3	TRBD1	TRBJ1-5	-	TGTGCCATCAGTGCCCAACGCAGGGGGCAAAGCAATCAGCCCCAGCATTTT	CAISAQRRGQSNQPQHF
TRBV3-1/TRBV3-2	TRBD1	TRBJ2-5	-	TGTGCCAGCAGCCCCGGGACAGAAGAGACCCAGTACTTC	CASSPGTEETQYF
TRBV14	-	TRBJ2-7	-	TGTGCCAGCAGCCCATCCGGGACTGGGTTCAACGAGCAGTACTTC	CASSPSGTGFNEQYF